These 15 T cell receptor beta chains were sequenced from one sample in a study of human T cells and chemical hapten exposure. Unseparated into fractions, whole blood served as the source from which total RNA was extracted. A single record per CDR3 protein comes from TCRdb applying MiXCR to the 5' RACE reads. The table shows about 140,000 distinct CDR3 sequences, with roughly 4% occurring only once. The source is a female donor in good health.

This clonotype was counted many times. The genes are TRBV19 and TRBJ2-7; D gene uncertain. This CDR3 is built from 13 residues. V was clipped by 3 bases and J by 6 bases, with 12 bases between them. The germline CDR1 and CDR2 sequences are LNHDA and SQIVND (reference sequence). Here the CDR3 DNA reads TGTGCCAGTAGTATCATGAGGAGTGGCGAGCAGTACTTC. It codes for CASSIMRSGEQYF.

The sample holds a few counts of this clonotype. The rearrangement uses TRBV12-3 or TRBV12-4 and TRBJ1-2; D gene uncertain. Between the trimmed V and J ends, which lost 4 bases and 6 bases, there was a span of 6 bases. The CDR3 runs to 11 residues. In DNA form, the CDR3 reads TGTGCCAGCAGTTCTCCTGATGGCTACACCTTC. It encodes CASSSPDGYTF.

In its sample, this clonotype was seen many times. The chain is built from TRBV2 and TRBJ2-7, with a tentative D call TRBD1 (6 bases). In germline, CDR1 is SNHLY, CDR2 FYNNEI. The CDR3 consists of 11 residues. The V end lost 6 bases, the J end lost 6 bases, and 9 bases lay between the germline ends. In DNA, the CDR3 is TGTGCCAGCAGGGGGGCCGGCGAGCAGTACTTC. Encoded protein: CASRGAGEQYF.

The sample holds many counts of this clonotype. This chain uses TRBV7-2 with TRBJ2-7; D is unclear. The CDR3 contains 11 residues. Trimming stripped 5 bases from V and 2 bases from J, with 4 bases between. Germline CDR1 is SGHTA and CDR2 is FQGNSA. The CDR3 loop is CASSATYEQYF. CDR3 nucleotides: TGTGCCAGCAGCGCCACCTACGAGCAGTACTTC.

Many counts were recorded for this clonotype. The J gene is TRBJ2-3, the V gene TRBV20-1; no definite D call. V was cut by 0 bases and J by 6 bases, with 7 bases left in between. Germline CDR1 is DFQATT and CDR2 is SNEGSKA (reference sequence). CDR3 size: 12 residues. The CDR3 sequence: CSARDPWDTQYF. In DNA form, the CDR3 reads TGCAGTGCTAGAGATCCCTGGGATACGCAGTATTTT.

This clonotype was seen ten or more times. The chain couples TRBV5-4 to TRBJ2-5, with TRBD2 identical over 13 bases. This CDR3 comprises 16 residues. V shed 4 bases, J shed 3 bases, and the junction held 6 bases outside the gene matches. Germline loops: CDR1 SGHNT, CDR2 YYREEE (reference sequence). The CDR3 DNA is TGTGCCAGCAGCCCGGGACTAGCGGGATCTAAAGAGACCCAGTACTTC. Its translation: CASSPGLAGSKETQYF.

This clonotype was counted many times. This sequence joins TRBV9 and TRBJ1-5, with a possible D match to TRBD1 (5 bases). Germline V gene lookup returns CDR1 SGDLS and CDR2 YYNGEE. V was clipped by 1 base and J by 4 bases, with 24 bases between them. The CDR3 contains 19 residues. The CDR3 is CASSVPTPGTFTVNQPQHF. For the CDR3, the DNA is TGTGCCAGCAGCGTACCCACCCCCGGGACGTTCACCGTAAATCAGCCCCAGCATTTT.

This clonotype was detected many times. The chain is built from TRBV7-9 and TRBJ2-2, with D perhaps TRBD1 (6 bases). V gave up 0 bases and J gave up 3 bases, with 8 bases separating them. Germline CDR1 SEHNR, CDR2 FQNEAQ (reference sequence). CDR3 length: 15 residues. The CDR3 nucleotides are TGTGCCAGCAGCTTAGCGGCAGGGGACACCGGGGAGCTGTTTTTT. Protein sequence: CASSLAAGDTGELFF.

This clonotype showed up many times. This chain joins TRBV27 and TRBJ1-4, with D perhaps matching TRBD1 (6 bases). V was clipped by 5 bases and J by 0 bases, with 10 bases between them. The CDR3 extends over 15 amino acids. CDR1 and CDR2 (germline): MNHEY, SMNVEV (reference sequence). CDR3: CASSIGQSTNEKLFF. The CDR3 coding sequence is TGTGCCAGCAGTATAGGACAGTCAACTAATGAAAAACTGTTTTTT.

At least ten counts were recorded for this clonotype. V is TRBV20-1 and J is TRBJ2-1; TRBD2 agrees at 8 bases. V dropped 0 bases and J dropped 4; count of bases not matched to a gene: 5. Germline V gives CDR1 DFQATT, CDR2 SNEGSKA (reference sequence). This CDR3 is built from 15 residues. CDR3 region: CSARDRGGPYNEQFF. In DNA, the CDR3 is TGCAGTGCTAGAGATCGGGGGGGGCCTTACAATGAGCAGTTCTTC.

This clonotype has at least ten counts. V is TRBV12-3 or TRBV12-4 and J is TRBJ1-3; D remains unclear. The CDR3 has 13 residues. V lost 5 bases and J 4 bases, leaving 9 bases between the germline ends. For the CDR3, the DNA is TGTGCCAGCAGTAACAAGCCGGGAAACACCATATATTTT. Translating gives CASSNKPGNTIYF.

This clonotype was observed many times. This rearrangement joins TRBV11-2 to TRBJ1-3; D is uncertain. The V end was cut by 3 bases, the J end by 0 bases, with 15 bases between. The length of the CDR3 is 17 residues. Germline CDR1 is SGHAT and CDR2 is FQNNGV. CDR3 in amino acids: CASSFRDGAFSGNTIYF. The CDR3 nucleotides read TGTGCCAGCAGCTTCCGAGACGGAGCCTTCTCTGGAAACACCATATATTTT.

In its sample, this clonotype was seen many times. V and J are TRBV28 and TRBJ2-3, with D perhaps TRBD2 (7 bases). This CDR3 region has 17 residues. Germline V gives CDR1 MDHEN, CDR2 SYDVKM. V was clipped by 3 bases and J by 6 bases, with 22 bases between them. The CDR3 sequence is CASSFPVGGPPGDTQYF. The CDR3, as DNA: TGTGCCAGCAGTTTTCCCGTCGGGGGGCCCCCGGGCGATACGCAGTATTTT.

This clonotype occurred a few times. The genes are TRBV7-9 and TRBJ2-5; D gene ambiguous. Germline assignment: CDR1 SEHNR and CDR2 FQNEAQ (reference sequence). There are 14 residues in the CDR3. V lost 3 bases, J lost 1 base, and 9 bases lay in between. CDR3 sequence reads: CASSLSPLQETQYF. The CDR3 region has the DNA TGTGCCAGCAGCTTGTCCCCCCTCCAAGAGACCCAGTACTTC.

The table lists this clonotype with many counts. The CDR3 nucleotides are TGCAGTGCTAGCAGAAACTCTTTTCGCGAGCAGTACTTC. Its protein product is CSASRNSFREQYF. The chain employs TRBV20-1 and TRBJ2-7; D gene ambiguous. Germline lookup yields CDR1 DFQATT and CDR2 SNEGSKA (reference sequence). V was trimmed by 3 bases and J by 6 bases, leaving 15 bases between them. This CDR3 comprises 13 residues.